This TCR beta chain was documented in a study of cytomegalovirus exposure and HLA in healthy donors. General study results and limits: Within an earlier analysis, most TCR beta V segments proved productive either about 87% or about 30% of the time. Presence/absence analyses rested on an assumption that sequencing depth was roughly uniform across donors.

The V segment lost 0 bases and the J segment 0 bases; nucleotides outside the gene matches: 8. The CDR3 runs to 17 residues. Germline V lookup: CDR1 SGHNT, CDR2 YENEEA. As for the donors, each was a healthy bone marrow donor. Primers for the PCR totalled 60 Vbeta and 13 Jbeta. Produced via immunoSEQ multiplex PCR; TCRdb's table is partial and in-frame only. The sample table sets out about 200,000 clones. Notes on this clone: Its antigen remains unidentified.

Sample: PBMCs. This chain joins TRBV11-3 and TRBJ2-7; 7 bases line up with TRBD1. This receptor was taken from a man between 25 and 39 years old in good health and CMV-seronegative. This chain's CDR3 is CASSLDYGTVPSYEQYF. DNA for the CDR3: TGTGCCAGCAGCTTAGATTATGGGACAGTACCCTCCTACGAGCAGTACTTC.